These 12 T cell receptor beta chains were sequenced from one sample in a study of OX40 agonist ivuxolimab in advanced cancers. Method: immunoSEQ multiplex PCR; TCRdb's copy keeps in-frame clones and lacks some. The table includes 50,000 or so clones, around 79% detected once. Sample: CD4+ or CD8+ T cells sorted from blood, taken in a trial of the OX40 agonist ivuxolimab. The receptor source for this set is an adult with an advanced solid tumor such as melanoma, head and neck, liver or kidney cancer.

This chain links TRBV6-6 with TRBJ1-5, with no clear D. With 5 bases removed from V and 3 bases from J, the gap between germline ends came to 11 bases. The CDR3 runs 14 residues. Germline loops: CDR1 MNHNY, CDR2 SVGAGI (reference sequence). CDR3 in DNA: TGTGCCAGCAGTCACGACGGATTCAATCAGCCCCAGCATTTT. This translates into CASSHDGFNQPQHF.

In DNA, the CDR3 is TGTGCCAGCAGCCCCACTACGGGCTCCTACAATGAGCAGTTCTTC. This sequence encodes CASSPTTGSYNEQFF. This chain uses TRBV5-4 with TRBJ2-1; D is unresolved. The germline V gene has CDR1 SGHNT and CDR2 YYREEE (reference sequence). This CDR3 contains 15 residues. With 4 bases removed from V and 0 bases from J, the gap between germline ends came to 11 bases.

The J gene is TRBJ2-7, the V gene TRBV6-5, with D maybe TRBD2 (5 bases). V shed 5 bases and J shed 8 bases, with 19 bases lying between them. The CDR3 runs 14 residues. The germline V gene has CDR1 MNHEY and CDR2 SVGAGI. The CDR3 coding sequence is TGTGCCAGCAGTGTTCGGGAAAGCCCTACGAAGCAGTACTTC. Its protein is CASSVRESPTKQYF.

The chain links TRBV15 to TRBJ2-5; 9 nucleotides align to TRBD2. Germline V gene lookup returns CDR1 LNHNV and CDR2 YYDKDF (reference sequence). The CDR3 runs to 14 residues. V trimming: 7 bases; J trimming: 0 bases; junction bases outside the gene matches: 3. CDR3 protein: CATTGGGDQETQYF. DNA for the CDR3: TGTGCCACCACTGGCGGGGGGGACCAAGAGACCCAGTACTTC. The full variable domain, in which reference TRBV15 and TRBJ2-5 provide the parts outside the CDR3, is DAMVIQNPRYQVTQFGKPVTLSCSQTLNHNVMYWYQQKSSQAPKLLFHYYDKDFNNEADTPDNFQSRRPNTSFCFLDIRSPGLGDTAMYLCATTGGGDQETQYFGPGTRLLVL.

This clone turned up a few times. The chain uses TRBV9 and TRBJ2-2, with a weak D call TRBD1 (6 bases). The ends were cut back, 4 bases at V and 4 bases at J, with 17 bases in the middle. CDR1 and CDR2 (germline): SGDLS, YYNGEE. There are 16 residues in the CDR3. CDR3 DNA: TGTGCCAGCAGCTCTCCCCTACAGGGAAGCACCGGGGAGCTGTTTTTT. Protein sequence: CASSSPLQGSTGELFF.

The rearrangement joins TRBV6-1 to TRBJ2-6, with 7 bases matching TRBD1. The CDR3 totals 14 residues. Unmatched junction bases numbered 0, after V lost 7 bases and J lost 0 bases. Germline V lookup: CDR1 MNHNS, CDR2 SASEGT. The CDR3 reads CASTGGSGANVLTF. Here the CDR3 DNA reads TGTGCCAGCACAGGGGGCTCTGGGGCCAACGTCCTGACTTTC.

The V call is TRBV9, the J call TRBJ2-7; D may be TRBD2 (5 bases). The length of the CDR3 is 14 residues. Trimming took 4 bases from V and 1 from J, leaving 12 bases between them. Germline V gene lookup returns CDR1 SGDLS and CDR2 YYNGEE. CDR3 in amino acids: CASSPTILSYEQYF. The DNA of the CDR3 is TGTGCCAGCAGCCCGACTATACTATCCTACGAGCAGTACTTC.

V usage is TRBV11-2 and J usage is TRBJ2-3; TRBD1 aligns across 8 bases. CDR1 and CDR2 (germline): SGHAT, FQNNGV. The V gene end was trimmed by 3 bases and the J gene end by 4 bases; junction bases not matched to a gene: 12. This CDR3 has 17 residues. The CDR3 sequence is CASSLGLRTGWADTQYF. The CDR3, as DNA: TGTGCCAGCAGCTTGGGGCTCCGGACAGGGTGGGCAGATACGCAGTATTTT. Using reference TRBV11-2 and TRBJ2-3 for the parts outside the CDR3, the full variable domain is EAGVAQSPRYKIIEKRQSVAFWCNPISGHATLYWYQQILGQGPKLLIQFQNNGVVDDSQLPKDRFSAERLKGVDSTLKIQPAKLEDSAVYLCASSLGLRTGWADTQYFGPGTRLTVL.

This rearrangement joins TRBV7-9 to TRBJ2-1, with a possible D match to TRBD2 (5 bases). The germline V and J ends were trimmed by 5 bases and 1 base, with 15 bases remaining between them. This CDR3 region has 16 residues. Germline values: CDR1 SEHNR, CDR2 FQNEAQ (reference sequence). CDR3: CASSLAARTSYNEQFF. The CDR3 DNA reads TGTGCCAGCAGCCTCGCGGCTAGGACTTCCTACAATGAGCAGTTCTTC.

The V gene is TRBV12-5, the J gene TRBJ2-1, with TRBD1 matching 7 bases. The CDR3 totals 15 residues. CDR1 LGHNT and CDR2 FRNRAP come from the germline V gene. V dropped 5 bases and J dropped 7; count of bases not matched to a gene: 11. As DNA, the CDR3 is TGTGCTAGTGGTCTAGGGACAGCTGGGGGAAATGAGCAGTTCTTC. Residues: CASGLGTAGGNEQFF.

The V and J genes are TRBV11-2 and TRBJ2-3; 13 positions match TRBD2. V was pared by 1 base and J by 2 bases, with 6 bases of the junction left unmatched. The CDR3 runs 18 residues. Germline loops: CDR1 SGHAT, CDR2 FQNNGV. Here the CDR3 DNA reads TGTGCCAGCAGCTTAGGTTCGACTAGCGGGGGGCCCACAGATACGCAGTATTTT. As protein: CASSLGSTSGGPTDTQYF.

The V and J genes are TRBV27 and TRBJ2-7; 9 nucleotides match TRBD2. This CDR3 is 19 amino acids long. V gave up 5 bases and J gave up 7 bases; unmatched junction bases: 24. Germline V gene lookup returns CDR1 MNHEY and CDR2 SMNVEV (reference sequence). The CDR3 region has the DNA TGTGCCAGCAGTCCCACAACAACGGGGGGAGCGGGGGGTTTAGGAGAGCAGTACTTC. Its translation: CASSPTTTGGAGGLGEQYF.